One sample yielded the 22 T cell receptor beta chains listed below, sequenced in a study of cytomegalovirus exposure and HLA in healthy donors. PCR employed 60 Vbeta and 13 Jbeta primers. Generated by immunoSEQ multiplex PCR, the TCRdb table keeps only in-frame clones and is missing some. Of approximately 160,000 clones in the sample, around 66% were seen once. Sequencing was done on a sample of PBMCs. Receptors were obtained from a woman in her thirties in good health and CMV-seropositive.

The genes are TRBV5-1 and TRBJ2-7, with D possibly matching TRBD2 (5 bases). Germline values: CDR1 SGHRS, CDR2 YFSETQ. This CDR3 is 14 amino acids long. Trimming left V 0 bases short and J 7 bases short, with 14 bases between. CDR3 region: CASSLGQLVTEQYF. The CDR3 DNA sequence: TGCGCCAGCAGCTTGGGACAACTAGTGACGGAGCAGTACTTC.

The V call is TRBV6-6, the J call TRBJ1-5; TRBD1 aligns across 12 bases. Germline V CDR1 and CDR2: MNHNY, SVGAGI (reference sequence). This CDR3 has 16 amino acids. With V trimmed by 2 bases and J by 3 bases, 2 bases remained unmatched. The CDR3 spells CASSYGTGGFNQPQHF. CDR3 bases: TGTGCCAGCAGTTACGGGACAGGGGGCTTCAATCAGCCCCAGCATTTT.

This clone was detected only once. The V call is TRBV27, the J call TRBJ2-4; D might be TRBD1 (6 bases). Trimming took off 6 bases at V and 2 bases at J, with 14 bases between the two ends. CDR1 MNHEY and CDR2 SMNVEV come from the germline V gene (reference sequence). The CDR3 spans 15 residues. The CDR3 loop reads CASSSPGVSKNIQYF. The DNA for the CDR3 is TGTGCCAGCAGCTCCCCAGGGGTCTCCAAAAACATTCAGTACTTC.

V usage is TRBV5-1 and J usage is TRBJ1-2, with D hard to call. Germline CDR1 reads SGHRS; CDR2 reads YFSETQ. CDR3 length: 12 amino acids. The ends were cut back, 1 base at V and 7 bases at J, with 8 bases in the middle. CDR3 sequence: CASSLRGFGYTF. CDR3 in DNA: TGCGCCAGCAGCTTGAGAGGGTTTGGCTACACCTTC.

CDR3 loop: CASSPSTSPATNEKLFF. In DNA, the CDR3 is TGTGCCAGCAGCCCCTCTACGAGCCCGGCAACTAATGAAAAACTGTTTTTT. V is TRBV7-9 and J is TRBJ1-4; unclear D gene. CDR1 is SEHNR and CDR2 is FQNEAQ in the germline V gene (reference sequence). The CDR3 runs to 17 residues. Trimming removed 5 bases at V and 0 bases at J, with 16 bases between.

This clone was picked up one time. This CDR3 is CATSNTIKTGKETQYF. For the CDR3, the DNA is TGTGCCACCAGCAATACTATTAAGACAGGGAAAGAGACCCAGTACTTC. The chain links TRBV15 to TRBJ2-5, with 7 bases aligning to TRBD1. CDR3 length equals 16 residues. The V gene end was trimmed by 4 bases and the J gene end by 3 bases; junction bases not matched to a gene: 11. CDR1 is LNHNV and CDR2 is YYDKDF in the germline V gene (reference sequence).

The chain links TRBV13 to TRBJ2-7, with 8 bases aligning to TRBD2. Trimming cost V 4 bases and J 7 bases; bases outside gene matches: 9. CDR1 PRHDT and CDR2 FYEKMQ come from the germline V gene (reference sequence). The CDR3 runs to 14 residues. CDR3 region: CASSSLAEIREQYF. The CDR3 nucleotides read TGTGCCAGCAGCTCACTAGCGGAAATTCGAGAGCAGTACTTC.

This clone was seen a few times. The chain joins TRBV6-1 to TRBJ1-6; D not certain. The germline V gene encodes CDR1 MNHNS and CDR2 SASEGT. This CDR3 comprises 15 residues. Trimming took off 3 bases at V and 5 bases at J, with 11 bases between the two ends. The CDR3 loop is CASSETLSNNSPLHF. The CDR3 DNA reads TGTGCCAGCAGTGAGACACTCTCTAATAATTCACCCCTCCACTTT.

This clone was seen a handful of times. The chain carries TRBV11-1 and TRBJ2-1; D possibly corresponds to TRBD1 (5 bases). The CDR3 has 13 amino acids. Germline-derived CDR1 and CDR2 are SGHAT and FQDESV (reference sequence). With 5 bases removed from V and 7 bases from J, the gap between germline ends came to 12 bases. DNA of the CDR3: TGTGCCAGCAGCACTACCCCAGGGAATGAGCAGTTCTTC. It encodes CASSTTPGNEQFF. Full variable domain (outside the CDR3, taken from reference TRBV11-1 and TRBJ2-1): EAEVAQSPRYKITEKSQAVAFWCDPISGHATLYWYRQILGQGPELLVQFQDESVVDDSQLPKDRFSAERLKGVDSTLKIQPAELGDSAMYLCASSTTPGNEQFFGPGTRLTVL.

J is TRBJ1-5 and V is TRBV18, with D perhaps TRBD1 (5 bases). V was trimmed by 3 bases and J by 1 base, leaving 10 bases between them. Germline CDR1 is KGHSH and CDR2 is LQKENI. The CDR3 runs 15 residues. CDR3 loop: CASSPGQLSNQPQHF. DNA for the CDR3: TGTGCCAGCTCACCCGGACAATTAAGCAATCAGCCCCAGCATTTT.

V gene TRBV4-1 combines with J gene TRBJ1-6, with a weak D call TRBD1 (5 bases). Germline-derived CDR1 and CDR2 are MGHRA and YSYEKL. The CDR3 sequence is 18 residues long. The V end was cut by 1 base, the J end by 4 bases, with 17 bases between. CDR3 residues: CASSQGRWGTSYNSPLHF. The CDR3 region has the DNA TGCGCCAGCAGCCAAGGCCGCTGGGGGACTTCGTATAATTCACCCCTCCACTTT.

CDR3 sequence: CASSLQGGQLETQYF. CDR3 in DNA: TGCGCCAGCAGCCTGCAGGGGGGACAGCTAGAGACCCAGTACTTC. The rearrangement uses TRBV5-1 and TRBJ2-5, with a possible D match to TRBD1 (7 bases). The CDR3 spans 15 residues. Trimming pared 4 bases from V and 4 bases from J, leaving 17 bases between. Germline CDR1 is SGHRS and CDR2 is YFSETQ.

The chain has TRBV28 and TRBJ2-3; D may be TRBD1 (5 bases). The CDR3 has 15 residues. The germline V and J ends were trimmed by 7 bases and 3 bases, with 17 bases remaining between them. Germline V gene lookup returns CDR1 MDHEN and CDR2 SYDVKM. This CDR3 is CASTRPGMKTDTQYF. CDR3 nucleotides: TGTGCCAGCACTCGGCCAGGGATGAAGACAGATACGCAGTATTTT.

The CDR3 DNA sequence: TGTGCCAGCAGCTTAGGTCTAGCGGGGGGTTCGAACACCGGGGAGCTGTTTTTT. As protein: CASSLGLAGGSNTGELFF. This chain joins TRBV11-2 and TRBJ2-2, with 11 bases lining up with TRBD2. There are 18 residues in the CDR3. In germline, CDR1 is SGHAT, CDR2 FQNNGV. The trim removed 1 base at V and 0 bases at J, leaving 4 bases unmatched.

This clone was observed once. This sequence joins TRBV7-9 and TRBJ1-2; 8 nucleotides match TRBD1. Trimming removed 5 bases from V and 11 bases from J; junction bases left unmatched: 10. There are 13 residues in the CDR3. CDR1 is SEHNR and CDR2 is FQNEAQ in the germline V gene (reference sequence). The CDR3 DNA is TGTGCCAGCAGCCTCAGAGGCACAGGGGGGTACACCTTC. It translates to CASSLRGTGGYTF.

The chain links TRBV19 to TRBJ1-1, with a possible D match to TRBD1 (6 bases). This CDR3 is 13 amino acids long. CDR1 is LNHDA, CDR2 SQIVND, per germline (reference sequence). Trimming took off 2 bases at V and 4 bases at J, with 8 bases between the two ends. CDR3 in DNA: TGTGCCAGTAGTATACAGGGGCTCACTGAAGCTTTCTTT. Amino acids: CASSIQGLTEAFF.

This clone was seen only a few times. The chain links TRBV10-3 to TRBJ2-5; TRBD1 aligns across 8 bases. The CDR3 contains 19 residues. The V gene's germline CDR1 is ENHRY and CDR2 SYGVKD. J gave up 4 bases and V 2 bases, and 18 bases lay outside the gene matches. CDR3 sequence: CAISEHPETWTGNIETQYF. The CDR3 bases are TGTGCCATCAGTGAGCATCCCGAAACTTGGACAGGGAATATAGAGACCCAGTACTTC.

The genes are TRBV29-1 and TRBJ2-5, with 10 nucleotides matching TRBD2. The CDR3 consists of 14 residues. The V and J ends lost 4 bases and 2 bases, in that order; junction bases with no gene match: 4. CDR1 and CDR2 from the germline V gene are SQVTM and ANQGSEA. CDR3 DNA sequence: TGCAGCGTTGGAACTAGCGGGATACAAGAGACCCAGTACTTC. Translating gives CSVGTSGIQETQYF.

This clone was observed a few times. The CDR3 loop reads CASSLSGDKTSQYF. The CDR3 nucleotides are TGCGCCAGCAGTCTATCAGGGGATAAGACGTCCCAGTACTTC. The chain links TRBV5-1 to TRBJ2-5, with TRBD1 as a possible D gene (6 bases). The V gene lost 5 bases and the J gene lost 9 bases, with 20 bases spanning the gap. The CDR3 spans 14 residues. CDR1 is SGHRS and CDR2 is YFSETQ in the germline V gene.

The chain joins TRBV6-1 to TRBJ2-7, with 8 bases lining up with TRBD1. Germline V gene data show CDR1 as MNHNS and CDR2 as SASEGT. This CDR3 region has 14 residues. J was trimmed by 4 bases and V by 1 base; bases with no gene match: 3. CDR3 coding DNA: TGTGCCAGCAGTGAAGGGGGGACAGGTTACGAGCAGTACTTC. It specifies CASSEGGTGYEQYF.

The chain recombines TRBV7-8 with TRBJ2-6, with D uncertain. Trimming stripped 8 bases from V and 2 bases from J, with 4 bases between. CDR1 and CDR2 from the germline V gene are SGHVS and FQNEAQ. The CDR3 runs to 12 residues. The CDR3 is CASRAGANVLTF. CDR3 bases: TGTGCCAGCCGGGCTGGGGCCAACGTCCTGACTTTC.

This chain connects TRBV11-2 to TRBJ2-7, with TRBD1 identical over 9 bases. The CDR3 totals 17 residues. Germline V lookup: CDR1 SGHAT, CDR2 FQNNGV. Losses at the gene ends were 4 bases for V and 4 bases for J; bases not matched to a gene: 14. This CDR3 reads CASSSLGMDRGRYEQYF. The CDR3 DNA is TGTGCCAGCAGCTCACTGGGGATGGACAGGGGCAGGTACGAGCAGTACTTC. The full variable domain, its missing parts supplied by reference TRBV11-2 and TRBJ2-7, is EAGVAQSPRYKIIEKRQSVAFWCNPISGHATLYWYQQILGQGPKLLIQFQNNGVVDDSQLPKDRFSAERLKGVDSTLKIQPAKLEDSAVYLCASSSLGMDRGRYEQYFGPGTRLTVT.